Following are 11 T cell receptor beta chains from one sample sequenced in a study of blood T cells in healthy people across ages. Together with a sample-barcoded 5' primer, a J-beta primer mix was included in a second PCR lasting about 7 to 11 cycles. TCRdb independently ran MiXCR on the 5' RACE reads; one entry per CDR3 protein. The repertoire includes around 1,000,000 distinct CDR3 sequences, around two fifths of them detected once, and around 13% sits in the top ten. The sample was blood. Receptors were obtained from a man younger than 35 in good health.

The table lists this clonotype with a few counts. The chain employs TRBV7-9 and TRBJ1-2; no clear D. V was trimmed by 0 bases and J by 8 bases, leaving 13 bases between them. This CDR3 comprises 14 residues. Germline V gene lookup returns CDR1 SEHNR and CDR2 FQNEAQ (reference sequence). CDR3 residues: CASSLAHKGPGYTF. The DNA for the CDR3 is TGTGCCAGCAGCTTAGCGCACAAGGGCCCGGGCTACACCTTC.

The chain combines TRBV7-3 with TRBJ2-7, with TRBD1 matching over 8 bases. The better agreement between TRBJ2-5 and the DNA end casts doubt on the J call. Per the germline V gene, CDR1 is SGHTA and CDR2 is FQGTGA. The CDR3 length is 15 residues. CDR3 loop: CASSLNGRGLETQYF. DNA for the CDR3: TGTGCCAGCAGCTTAAATGGCAGGGGGCTCGAGACCCAGTACTTC.

The CDR3 is CASSLVRSSYEQYF. Here the CDR3 DNA reads TGTGCCAGCAGTTTGGTCAGGAGCTCCTACGAGCAGTACTTC. The chain recombines TRBV27 with TRBJ2-7; D unclear. The CDR3 covers 14 residues. Trimming removed 3 bases from V and 0 bases from J, with 9 bases in between. Germline assignment: CDR1 MNHEY and CDR2 SMNVEV (reference sequence).

This clonotype was detected a few times. This chain connects TRBV11-2 to TRBJ2-1, with D unclear. The germline V and J ends were trimmed by 1 base and 4 bases, with 14 bases remaining between them. Germline lookup yields CDR1 SGHAT and CDR2 FQNNGV. CDR3 size: 16 residues. The CDR3 here is CASSLGADVAYNEQFF. As DNA, the CDR3 is TGTGCCAGCAGCTTAGGGGCAGATGTCGCTTACAATGAGCAGTTCTTC.

The J gene is TRBJ1-1, the V gene TRBV3-1; no clear D gene. Germline CDR1 reads LGHDT; CDR2 reads YNNKEL (reference sequence). Trimming removed 2 bases from V and 5 bases from J, with 15 bases in between. CDR3 size: 15 residues. CDR3 nucleotide sequence: TGTGCCAGCAGCCAATTGGATACCAGCCGGACTGAAGCTTTCTTT. It specifies CASSQLDTSRTEAFF. The variable domain in full, completed from reference TRBV3-1 and TRBJ1-1, reads DTAVSQTPKYLVTQMGNDKSIKCEQNLGHDTMYWYKQDSKKFLKIMFSYNNKELIINETVPNRFSPKSPDKAHLNLHINSLELGDSAVYFCASSQLDTSRTEAFFGQGTRLTVV.

The CDR3 DNA follows: TGCGCCAGCAGGTATTCAGGGGGGAACACTGAAGCTTTCTTT. It translates to CASRYSGGNTEAFF. V gene TRBV5-1 combines with J gene TRBJ1-1; 7 positions match TRBD1. Germline V gene data show CDR1 as SGHRS and CDR2 as YFSETQ. The J segment lost 1 base and the V segment lost 5 bases, leaving 5 bases of the junction unmatched. The CDR3 spans 14 residues. The variable domain in full, completed from reference TRBV5-1 and TRBJ1-1, reads KAGVTQTPRYLIKTRGQQVTLSCSPISGHRSVSWYQQTPGQGLQFLFEYFSETQRNKGNFPGRFSGRQFSNSRSEMNVSTLELGDSALYLCASRYSGGNTEAFFGQGTRLTVV.

This clonotype has just a few counts. The V and J genes are TRBV2 and TRBJ2-3, with TRBD2 matching over 14 bases. This CDR3 has 17 amino acids. Germline-derived CDR1 and CDR2 are SNHLY and FYNNEI. After removal of 6 bases from V and 2 bases from J, the junction contained 7 bases not matched to a gene. CDR3 protein: CASSGTSGGLYTDTQYF. DNA for the CDR3: TGTGCCAGCAGCGGGACTAGCGGGGGACTTTACACAGATACGCAGTATTTT.

Regarding this clonotype: The germline gene is not matched at one end of the junction; a read error may be the cause. J is TRBJ2-1 and V is TRBV9; no reliable D call. Germline values: CDR1 SGDLS, CDR2 YYNGEE. This CDR3 has 14 residues. The CDR3 nucleotides are TGTACCAGCAGCGTAGAATCCCTACCTTACGAGCAGTTCTTC. This gives the protein CTSSVESLPYEQFF. The full variable domain, in which reference TRBV9 and TRBJ2-1 provide the parts outside the CDR3, is DSGVTQTPKHLITATGQRVTLRCSPRSGDLSVYWYQQSLDQGLQFLIQYYNGEERAKGNILERFSAQQFPDLHSELNLSSLELGDSALYFCTSSVESLPYEQFFGPGTRLTVL.

This clonotype has only a few counts. The J gene is TRBJ2-1, the V gene TRBV12-3 or TRBV12-4; TRBD1 might be the D (5 bases). This CDR3 is built from 14 residues. V was shortened by 5 bases and J by 7 bases, with 15 bases between the two germline ends. CDR3 residues: CASSPRPRGNEQFF. The CDR3 coding sequence is TGTGCCAGCAGTCCCCGACCTAGGGGAAATGAGCAGTTCTTC.

The chain employs TRBV2 and TRBJ1-1; no definite D call. Germline lookup yields CDR1 SNHLY and CDR2 FYNNEI. CDR3 size: 13 residues. The germline V and J ends were trimmed by 1 base and 3 bases, with 6 bases remaining between them. The CDR3 sequence: CASSEVWDTEAFF. CDR3 coding DNA: TGTGCCAGCAGTGAAGTATGGGACACTGAAGCTTTCTTT.

This rearrangement joins TRBV2 to TRBJ1-6; 10 bases match TRBD1. Germline CDR1 SNHLY, CDR2 FYNNEI. This CDR3 spans 15 amino acids. V lost 6 bases, J lost 8 bases, and 7 bases stayed unmatched. The CDR3 coding sequence is TGTGCCAGCAGCCTGGGACAGGGGTTGTATTCACCCCTCCACTTT. Translation gives CASSLGQGLYSPLHF. The full variable domain, its missing parts supplied by reference TRBV2 and TRBJ1-6, is EPEVTQTPSHQVTQMGQEVILRCVPISNHLYFYWYRQILGQKVEFLVSFYNNEISEKSEIFDDQFSVERPDGSNFTLKIRSTKLEDSAMYFCASSLGQGLYSPLHFGNGTRLTVT.